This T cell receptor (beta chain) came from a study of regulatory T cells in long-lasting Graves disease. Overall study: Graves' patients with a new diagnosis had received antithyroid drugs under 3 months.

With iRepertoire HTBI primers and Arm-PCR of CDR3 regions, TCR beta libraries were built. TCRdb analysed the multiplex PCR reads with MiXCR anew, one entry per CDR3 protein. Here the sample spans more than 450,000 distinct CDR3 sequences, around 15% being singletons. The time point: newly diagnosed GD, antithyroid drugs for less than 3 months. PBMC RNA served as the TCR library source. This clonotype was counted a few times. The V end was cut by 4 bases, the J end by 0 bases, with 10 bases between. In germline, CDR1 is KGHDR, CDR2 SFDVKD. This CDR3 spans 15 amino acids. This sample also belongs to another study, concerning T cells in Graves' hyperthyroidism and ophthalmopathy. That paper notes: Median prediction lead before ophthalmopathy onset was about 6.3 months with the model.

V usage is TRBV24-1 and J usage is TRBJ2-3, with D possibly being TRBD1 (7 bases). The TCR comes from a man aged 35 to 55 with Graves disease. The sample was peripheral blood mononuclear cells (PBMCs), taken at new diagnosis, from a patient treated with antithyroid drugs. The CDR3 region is CATSDRGTSTDTQYF. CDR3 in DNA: TGTGCCACCAGTGACAGGGGGACTAGCACAGATACGCAGTATTTT.